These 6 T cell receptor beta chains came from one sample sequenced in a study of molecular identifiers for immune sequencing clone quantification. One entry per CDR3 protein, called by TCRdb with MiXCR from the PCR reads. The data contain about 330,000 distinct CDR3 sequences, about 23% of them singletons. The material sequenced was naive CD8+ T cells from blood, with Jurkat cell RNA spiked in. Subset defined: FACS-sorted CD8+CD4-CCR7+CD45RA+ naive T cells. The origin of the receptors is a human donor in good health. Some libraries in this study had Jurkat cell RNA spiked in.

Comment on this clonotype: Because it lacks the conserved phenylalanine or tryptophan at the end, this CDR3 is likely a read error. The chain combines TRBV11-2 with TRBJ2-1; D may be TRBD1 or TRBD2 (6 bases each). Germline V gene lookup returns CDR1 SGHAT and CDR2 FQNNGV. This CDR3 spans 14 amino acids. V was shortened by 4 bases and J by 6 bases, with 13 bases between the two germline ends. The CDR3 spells CASSSVGGINEQFL. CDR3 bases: TGTGCCAGCAGCTCCGTAGGGGGGATCAATGAGCAGTTCCTC.

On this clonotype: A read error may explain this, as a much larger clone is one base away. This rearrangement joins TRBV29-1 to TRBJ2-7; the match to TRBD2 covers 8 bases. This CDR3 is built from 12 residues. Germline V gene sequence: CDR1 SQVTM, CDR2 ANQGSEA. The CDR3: CTSSAGVDAQYF. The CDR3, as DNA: TGCACGAGTTCAGCGGGAGTAGACGCGCAGTACTTC.

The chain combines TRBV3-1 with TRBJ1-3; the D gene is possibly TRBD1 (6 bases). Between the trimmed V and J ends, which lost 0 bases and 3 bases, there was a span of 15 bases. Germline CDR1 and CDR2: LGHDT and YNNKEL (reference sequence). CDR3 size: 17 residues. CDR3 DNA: TGTGCCAGCAGCCAAGATCTGCCCCAGGGGTATGGAAACACCATATATTTT. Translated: CASSQDLPQGYGNTIYF.

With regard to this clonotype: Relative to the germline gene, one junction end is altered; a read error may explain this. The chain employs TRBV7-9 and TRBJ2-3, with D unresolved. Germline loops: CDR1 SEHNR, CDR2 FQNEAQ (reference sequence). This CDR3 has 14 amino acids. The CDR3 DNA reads TGTGCCAGCAGCCCTCCCCAGCTTCCAGATGCGCAGTATTTT. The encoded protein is CASSPPQLPDAQYF.

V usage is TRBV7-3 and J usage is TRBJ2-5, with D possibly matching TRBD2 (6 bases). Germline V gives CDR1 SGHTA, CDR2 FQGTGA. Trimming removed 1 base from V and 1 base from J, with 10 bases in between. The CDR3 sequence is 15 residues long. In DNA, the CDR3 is TGTGCCAGCAGCTTAAACCCTAGCGTCCAAGAGACCCAGTACTTC. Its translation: CASSLNPSVQETQYF.

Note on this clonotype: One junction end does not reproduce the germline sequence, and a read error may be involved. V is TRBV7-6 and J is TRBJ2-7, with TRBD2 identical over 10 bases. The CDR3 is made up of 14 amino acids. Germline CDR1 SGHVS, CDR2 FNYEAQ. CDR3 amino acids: CVSSLERGGYEQYF. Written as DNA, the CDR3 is TGTGTCAGCAGCCTTGAGCGGGGGGGGTACGAGCAGTACTTC.